This TCR beta chain was sequenced in a study of shared clonotypes between healthy human individuals. CD4+ cells yielded CD45RA+ naive and CD45RA-negative memory subsets. Methods used by the authors: Because ImmunoSEQ provided only junction sequences with no quality scores, the filtering differed. Only in-frame clones appear in the TCRdb table, and some are missing; sequencing was by immunoSEQ multiplex PCR. V and J calls and clone size are as listed in that table; D and trimming were resolved from the DNA. The sample records about 2.4 million clones, over 85% being singletons. Looked up from germline, CDR1 is MNHNY and CDR2 is SVGAGI (reference sequence). This CDR3 is 11 amino acids long. V was clipped by 6 bases and J by 15 bases, with 15 bases between them.

The specimen sequenced was naive CD4+ T cells from PBMCs. Documented subset: CD45RA+ positively selected. The rearrangement links TRBV6-6 to TRBJ2-1; tentative D call: TRBD2 (6 bases). This TCR was sampled from a man aged 18 to 29 in good health. Some clones in this sample may be carry-over from other donors' samples. This CDR3 is CASSRGGFGFF. In nucleotides, the CDR3 is TGTGCCAGCAGCCGTGGGGGGTTTGGGTTCTTC.